The source of this TCR beta chain is a study of human T cells and chemical hapten exposure. Study-level points and caveats: No alteration of TCRs above 1 in 1000 frequency was seen with DPC sensitization.

Unique molecular identifiers were attached to individual cDNA molecules during library preparation. How the authors handled the data: Samples ranged from roughly 23,224 to 690,600 TCRs, with a median of about 96,000. TCRdb re-derived calls from the RACE reads in MiXCR, one entry per CDR3 protein. These V and J calls derive from TCRdb rather than the authors' analysis. The data contain nearly 350,000 distinct CDR3 sequences, around 7% of them singletons. Note on this clonotype: Antigen specificity is unknown.

The V segment lost 5 bases and the J segment 2 bases; nucleotides outside the gene matches: 6. The CDR3 loop spans 17 amino acids. Germline values: CDR1 SGHTA, CDR2 FQGNSA. Time point: patch test 1, 2 weeks after DPC sensitization. The treatment here: therapeutic diphenylcyclopropenone sensitization with weekly scalp DPC. Patients had alopecia, were aged 18 to 70, and were not pregnant. This chain uses TRBV7-2 with TRBJ2-6; TRBD1 agrees at 10 bases. The sequencing used whole blood, collected in connection with sensitization to the hapten diphenylcyclopropenone (DPC). The TCR sequence derives from a woman aged 18-30 years with alopecia areata. Some clones in this sample may be carry-over from other donors' samples. CDR3 region: CASSRDRGLAGANVLTF. Written as DNA, the CDR3 is TGTGCCAGCAGCCGAGACAGGGGGCTTGCTGGGGCCAACGTCCTGACTTTC. The full variable domain, completed using reference TRBV7-2 and TRBJ2-6, is GAGVSQSPSNKVTEKGKDVELRCDPISGHTALYWYRQSLGQGLEFLIYFQGNSAPDKSGLPSDRFSAERTGGSVSTLTIQRTQQEDSAVYLCASSRDRGLAGANVLTFGAGSRLTVL.